Listed here is a single TCR beta chain. This receptor's antigen is unknown. The input lacks base qualities; no much larger clone sits a single base away. Each collaborating institution followed its own protocols to collect whole blood in K2EDTA tubes. Collaborator samples were shipped for TCRbeta analysis as frozen whole blood, isolated PBMCs, or DNA extracted from either sample type. TCRbeta CDR3 regions were amplified from genomic DNA by means of the immunoSEQ Assay, a bias-controlled multiplex PCR. The authors' pipeline ran thus. Within the assay, amplification of reference gene primers was used to estimate how many nucleated cells each sample contained. Sequence reads were collapsed and filtered to measure the absolute abundance of every unique TCRbeta CDR3 rearrangement. For each sample, productive Simpson clonality was calculated as the square root of Simpson's diversity index over productive rearrangements. TCRdb provides this immuneACCESS table in a form limited to in-frame rearrangements. Some clones are lacking; in checked studies, under half of them reflect an unresolved V gene, and why the rest are absent is not known. V, J and clone size were drawn from that table, and D and trimming were deduced from the DNA. This sample holds approximately 120,000 clones; 79% were observed only once. 37% of the sample is in the top ten clones.

The data stem from a study of blood T cell repertoires in COVID-19 (dated by TCRdb to the early 2020s). Turning to the overall study: Samples covering the acute and convalescent phases of COVID-19 were provided by collaborators in the United States, Italy and Spain. HLA class I and class II types, where available, came from metadata supplied by the sample provider rather than from assay-based typing. The repertoires were released in a freely available public database intended as a resource for research on the immune response to SARS-CoV-2. Samples were obtained from the ongoing ImmuneRACE study (first 160 participants) and from over 1,000 subjects provided by 6 global collaborators. Sample metadata almost always included a de-identified subject ID, COVID-19 status, age in years and sex. The material from the prospective study consisted of cDNA or gDNA derived from T cells, B-cell-depleted T cells, or PBMCs. Deeply sampled blood TCRbeta repertoires from subjects exposed to, actively infected with, or recovered from COVID-19 were included in the dataset. On the study overall, not on this receptor specifically: How much clinical and demographic metadata was included differed by source and by participant, and the metadata was provided uncurated.

Its CDR3 holds 14 amino acids, cysteine through phenylalanine. Only CDR3 DNA remains: 42 bases, in frame from the first base. V and J are truncated by 2 bases and 1 base respectively, leaving an intervening sequence of 8 bases. Looking up the germline V gene yields CDR1 ENHRY and CDR2 SYGVKD. This receptor was identified in a man between 35 and 55 years old with active or convalescent COVID-19. Sequencing was performed on peripheral blood. The V gene is TRBV10-3 and the J gene is TRBJ1-1; a weak D assignment points to TRBD1 (6 bases agree). The CDR3 sequence is CAISEVQGNTEAFF. Here is the DNA: TGTGCCATCAGTGAGGTACAGGGGAACACTGAAGCTTTCTTT.